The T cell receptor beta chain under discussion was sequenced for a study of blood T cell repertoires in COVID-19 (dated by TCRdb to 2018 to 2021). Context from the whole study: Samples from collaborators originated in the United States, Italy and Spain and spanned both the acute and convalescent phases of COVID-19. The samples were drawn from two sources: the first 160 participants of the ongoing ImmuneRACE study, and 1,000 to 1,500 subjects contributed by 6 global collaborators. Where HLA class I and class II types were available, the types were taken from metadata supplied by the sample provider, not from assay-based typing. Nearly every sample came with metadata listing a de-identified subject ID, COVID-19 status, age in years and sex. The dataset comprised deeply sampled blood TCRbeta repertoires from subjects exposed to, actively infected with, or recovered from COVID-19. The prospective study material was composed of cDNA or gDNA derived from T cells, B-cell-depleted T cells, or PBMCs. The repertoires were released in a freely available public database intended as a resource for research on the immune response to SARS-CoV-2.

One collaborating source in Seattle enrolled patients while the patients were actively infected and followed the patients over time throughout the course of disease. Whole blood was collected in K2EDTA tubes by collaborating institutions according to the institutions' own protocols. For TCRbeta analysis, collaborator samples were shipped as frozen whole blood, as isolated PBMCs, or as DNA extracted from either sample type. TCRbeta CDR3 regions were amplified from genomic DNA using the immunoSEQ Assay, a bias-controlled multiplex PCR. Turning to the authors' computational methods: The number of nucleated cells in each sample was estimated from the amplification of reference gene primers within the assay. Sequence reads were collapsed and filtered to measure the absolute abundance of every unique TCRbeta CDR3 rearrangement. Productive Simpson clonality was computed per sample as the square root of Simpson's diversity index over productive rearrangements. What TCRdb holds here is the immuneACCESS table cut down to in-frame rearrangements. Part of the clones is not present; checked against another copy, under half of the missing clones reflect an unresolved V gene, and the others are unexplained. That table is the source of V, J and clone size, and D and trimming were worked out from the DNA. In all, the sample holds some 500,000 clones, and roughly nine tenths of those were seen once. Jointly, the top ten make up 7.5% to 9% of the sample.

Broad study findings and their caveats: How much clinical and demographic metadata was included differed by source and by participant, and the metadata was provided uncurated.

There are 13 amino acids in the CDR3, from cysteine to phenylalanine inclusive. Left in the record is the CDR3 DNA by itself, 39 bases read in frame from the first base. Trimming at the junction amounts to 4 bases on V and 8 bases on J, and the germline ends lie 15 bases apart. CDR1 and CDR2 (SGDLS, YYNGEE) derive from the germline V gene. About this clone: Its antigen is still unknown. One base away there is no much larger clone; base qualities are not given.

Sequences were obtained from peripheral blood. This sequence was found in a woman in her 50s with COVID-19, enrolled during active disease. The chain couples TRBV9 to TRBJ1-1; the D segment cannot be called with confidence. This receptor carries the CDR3 CASSRDGREEAFF. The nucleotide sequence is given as TGTGCCAGCAGCCGCGACGGCCGGGAGGAAGCTTTCTTT.